A single sample is the source of the 8 T cell receptor beta chains below, sequenced in a study of blood T cells in healthy people across ages (dated by TCRdb to about 2015). Library prep was done by 5' RACE. Sequencing used an Illumina HiSeq 2500. A second PCR of roughly 7 to 11 cycles was performed with a sample-barcoded 5' primer and a J-beta primer mix. TCRdb's own reprocessing of the public reads used fastp at Q25 and MiXCR and kept productive beta chains. Each record represents a unique CDR3 protein, reported with the most common genes and DNA among its rows. The sample data list about 780,000 distinct CDR3 sequences, and less than 60% of these were observed just once. The ten most abundant clones make up roughly 18% of the sample. The specimen sequenced was blood. The receptors shown here come from a man at least 80 years old in good health.

Only a few counts were recorded for this clonotype. The chain is built from TRBV7-3 and TRBJ2-3; D possibly corresponds to TRBD2 (6 bases). V shed 4 bases and J shed 1 base, with 9 bases lying between them. From germline, CDR1 is SGHTA and CDR2 FQGTGA. The CDR3 runs to 14 residues. CDR3 nucleotides: TGTGCCAGCAGCTCTTCTAGCGGCACAGATACGCAGTATTTT. Protein: CASSSSSGTDTQYF. Based on the CDR3 plus reference TRBV7-3 and TRBJ2-3, the full variable domain is GAGVSQTPSNKVTEKGKYVELRCDPISGHTALYWYRQSLGQGPEFLIYFQGTGAADDSGLPNDRFFAVRPEGSVSTLKIQRTERGDSAVYLCASSSSSGTDTQYFGPGTRLTVL.

The CDR3 nucleotides are TGTGCCAGCAGCTTGGCGACTAGCGGGAGGACCCCCGGGGAGCTGTTTTTT. This translates into CASSLATSGRTPGELFF. The gene calls are TRBV7-8 and TRBJ2-2; 13 bases align to TRBD2. Trimming took 3 bases from V and 6 from J; bases not matched to a gene: 7. The CDR3 sequence is 17 residues long. The germline CDR1 and CDR2 sequences are SGHVS and FQNEAQ.

The chain joins TRBV4-3 to TRBJ2-1; D is perhaps TRBD2 (6 bases). The J call could be wrong; TRBJ2-7 is a better fit for the DNA end. CDR1 and CDR2 from the germline V gene are LGHNA and YSLEER. CDR3 length: 15 amino acids. Here the CDR3 reads CASSQERGVYNEQYF. The CDR3 DNA is TGCGCCAGCAGCCAAGAGCGGGGAGTCTACAATGAGCAGTACTTC.

The J gene is TRBJ2-1, the V gene TRBV20-1; 11 bases line up with TRBD2. Germline CDR1 DFQATT, CDR2 SNEGSKA (reference sequence). J gave up 9 bases and V 5 bases, and 6 bases lay outside the gene matches. This CDR3 comprises 13 residues. CDR3 loop: CSAETSGSGEQFF. CDR3 bases: TGCAGTGCTGAAACTAGCGGGAGTGGTGAGCAGTTCTTC.

The chain combines TRBV18 with TRBJ2-7; 7 nucleotides align to TRBD2. The DNA end is a closer match to TRBJ2-5, so the J assignment may be wrong. This CDR3 comprises 15 residues. Looked up from germline, CDR1 is KGHSH and CDR2 is LQKENI. This chain's CDR3 is CASSPSGTTGETQYF. CDR3 sequence (DNA): TGTGCCAGCTCACCCAGCGGGACCACGGGGGAGACCCAGTACTTC.

In this sample, this clonotype turned up many times. The chain has TRBV20-1 and TRBJ2-5, with 8 nucleotides matching TRBD1. With V trimmed by 8 bases and J by 2 bases, 10 bases remained unmatched. The length of the CDR3 is 14 residues. Germline V lookup: CDR1 DFQATT, CDR2 SNEGSKA (reference sequence). The CDR3 sequence is CSLLRTGRQETQYF. The CDR3 DNA sequence: TGCAGTCTACTGAGGACAGGGAGGCAAGAGACCCAGTACTTC.

The rearrangement joins TRBV25-1 to TRBJ2-1; weak D call: TRBD2 (6 bases). Trimming removed 6 bases at V and 12 bases at J, with 12 bases between. CDR3 length: 11 amino acids. From germline, CDR1 is MGHDK and CDR2 SYGVNS. CDR3 sequence reads: CASRGLGRQFF. The CDR3, as DNA: TGTGCCAGCAGGGGACTTGGAAGGCAGTTCTTC. The variable domain in full, with the rest retrieved from reference TRBV25-1 and TRBJ2-1, is EADIYQTPRYLVIGTGKKITLECSQTMGHDKMYWYQQDPGMELHLIHYSYGVNSTEKGDLSSESTVSRIRTEHFPLTLESARPSHTSQYLCASRGLGRQFFGPGTRLTVL.

The CDR3 here is CAWSGLALQETQYF. For the CDR3, the DNA is TGTGCCTGGTCGGGACTAGCGTTACAAGAGACCCAGTACTTC. The rearrangement links TRBV30 to TRBJ2-5; TRBD2 matches 10 bases. The J segment lost 2 bases and the V segment lost 5 bases, leaving 5 bases of the junction unmatched. CDR3 length: 14 residues. Germline V lookup: CDR1 GTSNPN, CDR2 SVGIG (reference sequence). Using reference TRBV30 and TRBJ2-5 for the parts outside the CDR3, the full variable domain is SQTIHQWPATLVQPVGSPLSLECTVEGTSNPNLYWYRQAAGRGLQLLFYSVGIGQISSEVPQNLSASRPQDRQFILSSKKLLLSDSGFYLCAWSGLALQETQYFGPGTRLLVL.